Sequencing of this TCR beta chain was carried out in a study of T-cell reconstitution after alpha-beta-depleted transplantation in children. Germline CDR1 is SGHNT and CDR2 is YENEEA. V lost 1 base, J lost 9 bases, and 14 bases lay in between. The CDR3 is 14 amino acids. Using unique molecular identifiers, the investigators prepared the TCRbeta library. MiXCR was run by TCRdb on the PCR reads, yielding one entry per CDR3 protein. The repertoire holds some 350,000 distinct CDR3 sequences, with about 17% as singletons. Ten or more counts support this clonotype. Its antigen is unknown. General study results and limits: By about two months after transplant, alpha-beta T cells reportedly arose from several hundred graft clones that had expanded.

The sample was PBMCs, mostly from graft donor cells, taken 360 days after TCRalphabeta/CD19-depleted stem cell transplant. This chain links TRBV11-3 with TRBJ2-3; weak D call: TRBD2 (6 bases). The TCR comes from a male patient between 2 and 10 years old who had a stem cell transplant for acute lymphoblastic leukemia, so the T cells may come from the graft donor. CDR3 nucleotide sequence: TGTGCCAGCAGCTTAGTAAGTGGCGGGGACACGCAGTATTTT. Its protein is CASSLVSGGDTQYF.